Following are 7 T cell receptor beta chains from one sample sequenced in a study of T cells in Graves' hyperthyroidism and ophthalmopathy. The TCR beta CDR3 regions underwent amplification using RNA transcripts as the source. A first-round RT-PCR of the TCR CDR3 used the HTBI primer set. Each CDR3 protein gets one entry after TCRdb re-called the multiplex PCR reads with MiXCR. The sample has around 570,000 distinct CDR3 sequences, just under 20% seen once; the top ten hold roughly 47%. Material: blood. All receptors come from a man aged 35 to 55 with Graves' ophthalmopathy.

The sample holds a few counts of this clonotype. The genes are TRBV6-2 or TRBV6-3 and TRBJ1-1, with D perhaps TRBD1 (6 bases). The CDR3 runs 14 residues. The germline V gene encodes CDR1 MNHEY and CDR2 SVGEGT. Trimming removed 5 bases from V and 4 bases from J, with 14 bases in between. The CDR3 protein is CASSPQTGPTEAFF. As DNA, the CDR3 is TGTGCCAGCAGTCCACAAACAGGGCCCACTGAAGCTTTCTTT.

As for this clonotype: This may stem from a read error, because a much larger clone lies one nucleotide away. The chain has TRBV20-1 and TRBJ1-1, with TRBD1 identical over 7 bases. The germline gives CDR1 DFQATT, CDR2 SNEGSKA (reference sequence). This CDR3 has 13 amino acids. The DNA for the CDR3 is TGCAGTGCTAGAGAAAGGGGGCTGGGTGAAACTTTCTTT. Encoded protein: CSARERGLGETFF.

V usage is TRBV5-4 and J usage is TRBJ2-5, with 12 bases aligning to TRBD2. The J segment lost 5 bases and the V segment lost 3 bases, leaving 8 bases of the junction unmatched. Per germline, CDR1 SGHNT and CDR2 YYREEE (reference sequence). The CDR3 runs to 16 residues. This CDR3 reads CASSWASGGAAETQYF. For the CDR3, the DNA is TGTGCCAGCAGCTGGGCTAGCGGGGGGGCGGCGGAGACCCAGTACTTC.

This clonotype was detected many times. The chain couples TRBV18 to TRBJ2-7; weak D call: TRBD1 (6 bases). Per the germline V gene, CDR1 is KGHSH and CDR2 is LQKENI. V lost 2 bases to trimming and J lost 3 bases, with 8 bases between them. CDR3 length: 13 residues. In nucleotides, the CDR3 is TGTGCCAGCTCACCAGGACAGCTCTACGAGCAGTACTTC. Amino acids: CASSPGQLYEQYF. The entire variable domain, with the rest obtained from reference TRBV18 and TRBJ2-7, is as follows: NAGVMQNPRHLVRRRGQEARLRCSPMKGHSHVYWYRQLPEEGLKFMVYLQKENIIDESGMPKERFSAEFPKEGPSILRIQQVVRGDSAAYFCASSPGQLYEQYFGPGTRLTVT.

This clonotype was detected many times. The chain joins TRBV20-1 to TRBJ2-1, with D tentatively TRBD2 (6 bases). Trimming pared 6 bases from V and 8 bases from J, leaving 14 bases between. Germline values: CDR1 DFQATT, CDR2 SNEGSKA (reference sequence). This CDR3 has 12 amino acids. The CDR3 sequence: CSALLGGDEQFF. CDR3 DNA sequence: TGCAGTGCCCTCTTAGGAGGGGATGAGCAGTTCTTC.

This clonotype was found many times. The rearrangement links TRBV20-1 to TRBJ2-7; a weak D match, TRBD2 (6 bases). CDR1 and CDR2 from the germline V gene are DFQATT and SNEGSKA (reference sequence). The CDR3 spans 11 residues. V gave up 6 bases and J gave up 4 bases, with 10 bases separating them. In DNA form, the CDR3 reads TGCAGTGCGCGCGGAGGGTACGAGCAGTACTTC. Protein: CSARGGYEQYF.

This clonotype was counted between two and nine times. The rearrangement links TRBV19 to TRBJ1-1, with D unclear. Germline-derived CDR1 and CDR2 are LNHDA and SQIVND (reference sequence). The V gene lost 5 bases and the J gene lost 3 bases, with 10 bases spanning the gap. There are 13 residues in the CDR3. CDR3 sequence: CASSQARHTEAFF. CDR3 in DNA: TGTGCCAGTAGTCAGGCCCGCCACACTGAAGCTTTCTTT.